Following are 6 T cell receptor beta chains from one sample sequenced in a study of T-cell reconstitution after alpha-beta-depleted transplantation in children. Preparation of the TCRbeta library involved a method that used unique molecular identifiers. In TCRdb, the PCR reads were re-called with MiXCR into one record per CDR3 protein. The table includes a few hundred thousand distinct CDR3 sequences, 9.5% to 13% detected once. Specimen: PBMCs, collected before TCRalphabeta/CD19-depleted stem cell transplant. The receptors were sampled from a child in the first two years of life with acute myeloid leukemia, due to receive a stem cell transplant.

This clonotype was seen repeatedly, ten times or more. This sequence joins TRBV29-1 and TRBJ1-1, with D perhaps TRBD1 (6 bases). Trimming shortened V by 5 bases and J by 1 base, and 11 bases separated the two germline ends. This CDR3 comprises 13 residues. Germline CDR1 reads SQVTM; CDR2 reads ANQGSEA. CDR3 sequence: CSVLGGTNTEAFF. The CDR3 DNA reads TGCAGCGTTCTAGGGGGTACGAACACTGAAGCTTTCTTT.

This clonotype was observed a few times. The rearrangement links TRBV4-3 to TRBJ2-3; TRBD2 aligns across 7 bases. This CDR3 contains 16 residues. The germline V gene encodes CDR1 LGHNA and CDR2 YSLEER. The J segment lost 6 bases and the V segment lost 4 bases, leaving 13 bases of the junction unmatched. Written as DNA, the CDR3 is TGCGCCAGCAGCCCGCGGACGGGAGTGGGGGGGGATACGCAGTATTTT. Protein sequence: CASSPRTGVGGDTQYF.

This clonotype was picked up many times. V usage is TRBV18 and J usage is TRBJ2-1, with D unclear. The CDR3 covers 13 residues. Trimming took 0 bases from V and 8 from J, leaving 8 bases between them. CDR1 KGHSH and CDR2 LQKENI come from the germline V gene. CDR3 residues: CASSPPSLDEQFF. CDR3 DNA sequence: TGTGCCAGCTCACCACCATCGTTGGATGAGCAGTTCTTC.

This clonotype was picked up many times. The chain employs TRBV24-1 and TRBJ1-5; D may be TRBD1 (6 bases). The V end lost 9 bases, the J end lost 1 base, and 21 bases lay between the germline ends. The CDR3 totals 17 residues. Germline CDR1 and CDR2: KGHDR and SFDVKD. The CDR3 is CATANRAGSGSNQPQHF. The CDR3 region has the DNA TGTGCCACCGCCAACAGGGCAGGGTCGGGAAGCAATCAGCCCCAGCATTTT.

The sample holds many counts of this clonotype. This rearrangement joins TRBV29-1 to TRBJ2-1; no definite D call. The CDR3 has 14 residues. CDR1 SQVTM and CDR2 ANQGSEA come from the germline V gene. Trimming removed 7 bases at V and 5 bases at J, with 18 bases between. The CDR3 here is CSAFIPFSNNEQFF. Here the CDR3 DNA reads TGCAGCGCCTTTATCCCCTTTAGCAACAATGAGCAGTTCTTC.

In its sample, this clonotype was seen many times. The chain uses TRBV11-1 and TRBJ2-1; TRBD2 matches at 11 bases. Germline loops: CDR1 SGHAT, CDR2 FQDESV (reference sequence). Losses at the gene ends were 3 bases for V and 3 bases for J; bases not matched to a gene: 10. This CDR3 has 18 amino acids. The CDR3 here is CASSLTSGTMPHYNEQFF. CDR3 DNA: TGTGCCAGCAGCTTGACTAGCGGGACTATGCCTCACTACAATGAGCAGTTCTTC. The whole variable domain, remainder taken from reference TRBV11-1 and TRBJ2-1, is EAEVAQSPRYKITEKSQAVAFWCDPISGHATLYWYRQILGQGPELLVQFQDESVVDDSQLPKDRFSAERLKGVDSTLKIQPAELGDSAMYLCASSLTSGTMPHYNEQFFGPGTRLTVL.